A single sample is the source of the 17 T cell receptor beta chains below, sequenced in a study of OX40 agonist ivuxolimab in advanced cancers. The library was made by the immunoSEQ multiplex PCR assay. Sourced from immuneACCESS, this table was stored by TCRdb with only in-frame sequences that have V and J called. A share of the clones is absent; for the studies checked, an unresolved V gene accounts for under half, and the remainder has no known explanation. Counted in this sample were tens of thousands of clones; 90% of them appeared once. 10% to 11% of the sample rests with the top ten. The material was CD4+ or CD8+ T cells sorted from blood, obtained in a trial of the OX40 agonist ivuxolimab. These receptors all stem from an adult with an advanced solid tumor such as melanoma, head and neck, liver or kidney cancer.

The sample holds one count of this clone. The CDR3 coding sequence is TGCGCCAGCAGCTTCCCTCGGGGAGCCGCAGATACGCAGTATTTT. Translation: CASSFPRGAADTQYF. The V call is TRBV5-1, the J call TRBJ2-3; tentatively, D is TRBD2 (5 bases). The V gene lost 2 bases and the J gene lost 4 bases, with 14 bases spanning the gap. This CDR3 is 15 amino acids long. The germline gives CDR1 SGHRS, CDR2 YFSETQ.

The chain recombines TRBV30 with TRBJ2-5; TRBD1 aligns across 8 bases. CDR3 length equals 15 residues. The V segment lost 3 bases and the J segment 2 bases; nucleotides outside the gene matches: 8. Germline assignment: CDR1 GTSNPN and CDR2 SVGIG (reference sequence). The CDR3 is CAWSTRQGLQETQYF. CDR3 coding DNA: TGTGCCTGGAGCACGAGACAGGGGTTACAAGAGACCCAGTACTTC.

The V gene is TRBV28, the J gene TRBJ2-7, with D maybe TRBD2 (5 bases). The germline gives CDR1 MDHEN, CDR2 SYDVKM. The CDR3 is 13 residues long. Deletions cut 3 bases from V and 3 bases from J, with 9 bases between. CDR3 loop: CASSLFEGYEQYF. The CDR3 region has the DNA TGTGCCAGCAGTTTGTTTGAGGGCTACGAGCAGTACTTC.

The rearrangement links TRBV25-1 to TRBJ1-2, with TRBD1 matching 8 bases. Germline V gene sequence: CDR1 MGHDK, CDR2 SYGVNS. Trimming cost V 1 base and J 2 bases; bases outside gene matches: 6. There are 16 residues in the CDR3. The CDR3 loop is CASSELDRGSNYGYTF. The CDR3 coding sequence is TGTGCCAGCAGTGAATTAGACAGGGGAAGCAACTATGGCTACACCTTC.

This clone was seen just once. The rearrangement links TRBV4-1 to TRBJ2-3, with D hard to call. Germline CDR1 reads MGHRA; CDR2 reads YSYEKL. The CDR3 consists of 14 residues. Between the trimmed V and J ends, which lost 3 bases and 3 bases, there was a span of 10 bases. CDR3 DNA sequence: TGCGCCAGCAGCCACCAGTTCATGACAGATACGCAGTATTTT. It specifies CASSHQFMTDTQYF.

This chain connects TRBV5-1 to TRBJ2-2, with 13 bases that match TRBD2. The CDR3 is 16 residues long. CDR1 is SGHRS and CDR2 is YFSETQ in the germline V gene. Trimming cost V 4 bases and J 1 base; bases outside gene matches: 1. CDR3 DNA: TGCGCCAGCAGCCGGACTAGCGGGGGGAACACCGGGGAGCTGTTTTTT. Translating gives CASSRTSGGNTGELFF.

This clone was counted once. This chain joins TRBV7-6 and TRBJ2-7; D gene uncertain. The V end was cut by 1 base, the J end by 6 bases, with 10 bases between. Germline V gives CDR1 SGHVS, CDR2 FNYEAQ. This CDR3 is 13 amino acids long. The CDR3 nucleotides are TGTGCCAGCAGCTTAGGATCGGGCGGCGAGCAGTACTTC. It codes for CASSLGSGGEQYF. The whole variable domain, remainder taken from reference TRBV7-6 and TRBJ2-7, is GAGVSQSPRYKVTKRGQDVALRCDPISGHVSLYWYRQALGQGPEFLTYFNYEAQQDKSGLPNDRFSAERPEGSISTLTIQRTEQRDSAMYRCASSLGSGGEQYFGPGTRLTVT.

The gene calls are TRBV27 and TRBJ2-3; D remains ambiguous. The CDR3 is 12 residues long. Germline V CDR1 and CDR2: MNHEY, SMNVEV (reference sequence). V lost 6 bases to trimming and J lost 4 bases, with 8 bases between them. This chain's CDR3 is CASSPTPDTQYF. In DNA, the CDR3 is TGTGCCAGCAGCCCAACCCCAGATACGCAGTATTTT.

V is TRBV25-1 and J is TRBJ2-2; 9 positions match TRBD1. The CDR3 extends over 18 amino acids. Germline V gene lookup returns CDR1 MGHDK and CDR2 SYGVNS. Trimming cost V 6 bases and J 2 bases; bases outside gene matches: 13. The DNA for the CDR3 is TGTGCCAGCAGCTGGACAGGGGACCCCTTAACCAACACCGGGGAGCTGTTTTTT. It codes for CASSWTGDPLTNTGELFF.

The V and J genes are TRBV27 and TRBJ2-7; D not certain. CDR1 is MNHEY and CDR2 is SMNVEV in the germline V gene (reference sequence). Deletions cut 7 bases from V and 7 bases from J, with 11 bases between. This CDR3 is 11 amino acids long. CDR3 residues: CASTINGEQYF. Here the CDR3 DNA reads TGTGCCAGCACTATCAACGGGGAGCAGTACTTC.

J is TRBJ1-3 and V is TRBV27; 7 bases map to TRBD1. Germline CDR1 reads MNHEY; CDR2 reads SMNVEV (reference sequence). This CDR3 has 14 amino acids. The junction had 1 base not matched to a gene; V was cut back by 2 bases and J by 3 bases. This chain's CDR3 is CASSLAGGGNTIYF. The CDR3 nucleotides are TGTGCCAGCAGTTTAGCAGGGGGTGGAAACACCATATATTTT.

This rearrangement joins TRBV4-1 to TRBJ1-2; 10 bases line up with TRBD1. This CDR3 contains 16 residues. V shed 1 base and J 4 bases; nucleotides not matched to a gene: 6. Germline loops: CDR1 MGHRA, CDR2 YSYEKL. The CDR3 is CASSQGGQGTLYGYTF. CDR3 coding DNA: TGCGCCAGCAGCCAAGGGGGACAGGGGACCCTCTATGGCTACACCTTC.

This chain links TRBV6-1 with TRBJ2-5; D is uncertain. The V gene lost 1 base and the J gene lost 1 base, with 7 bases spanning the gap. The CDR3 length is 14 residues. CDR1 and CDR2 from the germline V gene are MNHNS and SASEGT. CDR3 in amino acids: CASSEVAPQETQYF. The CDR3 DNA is TGTGCCAGCAGTGAAGTGGCTCCCCAAGAGACCCAGTACTTC.

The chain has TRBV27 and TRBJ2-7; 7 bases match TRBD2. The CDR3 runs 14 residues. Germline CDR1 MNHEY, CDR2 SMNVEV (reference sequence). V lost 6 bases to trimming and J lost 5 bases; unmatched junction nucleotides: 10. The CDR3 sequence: CASSPIAGGNEQYF. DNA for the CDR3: TGTGCCAGCAGCCCAATAGCGGGTGGAAACGAGCAGTACTTC.

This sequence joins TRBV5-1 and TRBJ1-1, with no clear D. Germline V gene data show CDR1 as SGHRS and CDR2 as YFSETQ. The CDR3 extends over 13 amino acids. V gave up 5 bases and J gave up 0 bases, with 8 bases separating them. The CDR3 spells CASRAVMNTEAFF. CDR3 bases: TGCGCCAGCAGAGCTGTCATGAACACTGAAGCTTTCTTT.

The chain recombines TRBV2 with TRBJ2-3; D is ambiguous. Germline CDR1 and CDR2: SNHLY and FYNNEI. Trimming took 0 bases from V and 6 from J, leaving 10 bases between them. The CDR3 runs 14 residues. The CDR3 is CASSEALSVDTQYF. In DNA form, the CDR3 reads TGTGCCAGCAGTGAAGCGCTGTCGGTTGATACGCAGTATTTT.

CDR3 nucleotides: TGCAGCGTTGAAGATCCGAGGCCTGGGGCTACCTATGGCTACACCTTC. Translating gives CSVEDPRPGATYGYTF. This chain joins TRBV29-1 and TRBJ1-2, with a weak D call TRBD1 (5 bases). Per germline, CDR1 SQVTM and CDR2 ANQGSEA. This CDR3 is built from 16 residues. Trimming removed 0 bases at V and 4 bases at J, with 18 bases between. Using reference TRBV29-1 and TRBJ1-2 for the parts outside the CDR3, the full variable domain is SAVISQKPSRDICQRGTSLTIQCQVDSQVTMMFWYRQQPGQSLTLIATANQGSEATYESGFVIDKFPISRPNLTFSTLTVSNMSPEDSSIYLCSVEDPRPGATYGYTFGSGTRLTVV.